This entry lists 4 T cell receptor beta chains sequenced from one sample in a study of tissue T cells after allogeneic stem cell transplantation. Sequenced by immunoSEQ multiplex PCR; TCRdb stores in-frame clones only, minus some. The profile covers thousands of clones, with 50% to 70% appearing a single time and around 3% taken by the ten largest. Sequencing was performed on gut tissue. Every receptor here comes from a female BALB/c mouse in good health. MHC haplotype: H2-d.

Regarding this clone: Gene labels here are mouse ones. The read finishes 1 residue shy of the CDR3 end, and the germline J gene is used to complete it. This rearrangement joins TRBV13-2 to TRBJ1-1, with 9 bases that match TRBD1. Germline CDR1 is NNHNN and CDR2 is SYGAGS (reference sequence). Unmatched junction bases numbered 6, after V lost 2 bases and J lost 10 bases. This CDR3 comprises 13 residues. The CDR3 DNA, read in part, is TGTGCCAGCGGTGACCCCGGGACAGGGTTAGTCTTC. Its translation is CASGDPGTGLVF. The entire CDR3 reads CASGDPGTGLVFF.

This clone was seen a few times. Any gene name here is a mouse gene name. The CDR3 bases that were read are TGTGCCAGCAGGGACAGTTCTGGAAATACGCTCTAT. It codes for CASRDSSGNTLY. The CDR3 in its entirety is CASRDSSGNTLYF. The gene calls are TRBV13-3 and TRBJ1-3; tentative D call: TRBD1 (6 bases). From the germline J gene comes the end of the CDR3, since the read stops 1 residue before it. Germline CDR1 and CDR2: NNHDY and SYVADS. The ends were cut back, 5 bases at V and 0 bases at J, with 6 bases in the middle. The CDR3 loop spans 13 amino acids.

As concerns this clone: The germline and genes are mouse ones. CDR3 sequence: CASSEGSQNTLYF. The sequenced part of the CDR3 DNA is TGTGCCAGCAGTGAGGGGAGTCAAAACACCTTGTAC. The J gene is TRBJ2-4, the V gene TRBV13-1; D call uncertain. Coverage ceases 1 residue before the CDR3 finishes, and the germline J gene fills in the end. Looked up from germline, CDR1 is NSHNY and CDR2 is SYGAGN. This CDR3 is 13 amino acids long. V was pared by 2 bases and J by 0 bases, with 4 bases between.

About this clone itself: Genes and germline come from the mouse. The CDR3 extends 1 residue past the end of the read, so its final part is completed from the germline J gene. J is TRBJ1-4 and V is TRBV5; D unresolved. With 0 bases removed from V and 4 bases from J, the gap between germline ends came to 3 bases. The CDR3 is 13 residues long. Germline lookup yields CDR1 LGHNA and CDR2 YNLKQL (reference sequence). CDR3 sequence reads: CASSQDNNERLFF. CDR3 bases read: TGTGCCAGCAGCCAAGACAACAACGAAAGATTATTT.